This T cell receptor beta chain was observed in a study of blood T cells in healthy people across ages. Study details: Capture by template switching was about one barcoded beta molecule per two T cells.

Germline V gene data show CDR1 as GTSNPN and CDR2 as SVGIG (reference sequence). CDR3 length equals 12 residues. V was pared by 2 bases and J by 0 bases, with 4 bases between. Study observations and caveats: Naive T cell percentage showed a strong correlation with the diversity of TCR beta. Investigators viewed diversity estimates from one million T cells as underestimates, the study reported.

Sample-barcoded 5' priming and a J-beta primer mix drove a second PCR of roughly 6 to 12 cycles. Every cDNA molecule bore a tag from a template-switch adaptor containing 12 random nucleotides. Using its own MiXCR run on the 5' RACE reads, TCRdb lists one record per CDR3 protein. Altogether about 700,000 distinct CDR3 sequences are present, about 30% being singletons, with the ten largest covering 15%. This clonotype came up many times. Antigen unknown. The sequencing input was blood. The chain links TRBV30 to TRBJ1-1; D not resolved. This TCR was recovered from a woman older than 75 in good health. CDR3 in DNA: TGTGCCTGGAGTCCTATGAACACTGAAGCTTTCTTT. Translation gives CAWSPMNTEAFF. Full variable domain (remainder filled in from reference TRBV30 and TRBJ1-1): SQTIHQWPATLVQPVGSPLSLECTVEGTSNPNLYWYRQAAGRGLQLLFYSVGIGQISSEVPQNLSASRPQDRQFILSSKKLLLSDSGFYLCAWSPMNTEAFFGQGTRLTVV.